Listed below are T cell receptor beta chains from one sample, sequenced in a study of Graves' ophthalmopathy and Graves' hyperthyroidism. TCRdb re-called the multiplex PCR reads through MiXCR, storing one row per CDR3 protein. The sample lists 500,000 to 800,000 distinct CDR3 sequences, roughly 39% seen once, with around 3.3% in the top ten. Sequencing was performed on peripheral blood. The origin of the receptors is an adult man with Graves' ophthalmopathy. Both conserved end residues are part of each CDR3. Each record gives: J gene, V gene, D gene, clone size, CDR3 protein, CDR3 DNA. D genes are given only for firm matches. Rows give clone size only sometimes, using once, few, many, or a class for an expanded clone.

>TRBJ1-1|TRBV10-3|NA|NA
CASSYYGVGTEAFF
TGTGCCAGCAGTTACTACGGGGTAGGGACTGAAGCTTTCTTT
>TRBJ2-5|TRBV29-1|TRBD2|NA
CSVAGLAGGGETQYF
TGCAGCGTTGCTGGACTAGCGGGGGGCGGCGAGACCCAGTACTTC
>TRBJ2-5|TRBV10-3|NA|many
CAISSQETQYF
TGTGCCATCAGTAGCCAAGAGACCCAGTACTTC
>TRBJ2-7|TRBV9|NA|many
CASSPNRDTSYEQYF
TGTGCCAGCAGCCCCAACAGGGATACCTCATACGAGCAGTACTTC
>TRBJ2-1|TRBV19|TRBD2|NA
CVSSIGTSGNEQFF
TGTGTCAGTAGTATTGGGACTAGCGGCAATGAGCAGTTCTTC
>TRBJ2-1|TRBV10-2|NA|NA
CASSERRGEYNEQFF
TGCGCCAGCAGTGAGAGGAGGGGCGAATACAATGAGCAGTTCTTC
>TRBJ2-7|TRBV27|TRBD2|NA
CASSPGGFTYEQYF
TGTGCCAGCAGCCCGGGGGGGTTCACCTACGAGCAGTACTTC
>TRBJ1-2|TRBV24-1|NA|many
CATSEGTNYGYTF
TGTGCCACCAGTGAAGGGACTAACTATGGCTACACCTTC
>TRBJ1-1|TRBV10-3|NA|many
CAAAAGAGVNTEAFF
TGTGCCGCCGCCGCCGGGGCCGGGGTAAACACTGAAGCTTTCTTT
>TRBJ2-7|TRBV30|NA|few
CAWGDISPYEQYF
TGTGCCTGGGGGGACATTTCCCCCTACGAGCAGTACTTC
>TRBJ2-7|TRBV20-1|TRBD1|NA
CSAGDRIRQGPYEQYF
TGCAGTGCTGGAGATCGTATTCGACAGGGGCCCTACGAGCAGTACTTC
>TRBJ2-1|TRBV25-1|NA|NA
CASSVELVNNEQFF
TGTGCCAGCAGCGTAGAACTAGTGAACAATGAGCAGTTCTTC
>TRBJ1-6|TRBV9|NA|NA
CASSPNRAASGTLHF
TGTGCCAGCAGCCCAAATAGGGCGGCGAGTGGGACCCTCCACTTT
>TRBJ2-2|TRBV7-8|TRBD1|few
CASSLVRDRGRDTGELFF
TGTGCCAGCAGCTTAGTCCGGGACAGGGGAAGGGACACCGGGGAGCTGTTTTTT